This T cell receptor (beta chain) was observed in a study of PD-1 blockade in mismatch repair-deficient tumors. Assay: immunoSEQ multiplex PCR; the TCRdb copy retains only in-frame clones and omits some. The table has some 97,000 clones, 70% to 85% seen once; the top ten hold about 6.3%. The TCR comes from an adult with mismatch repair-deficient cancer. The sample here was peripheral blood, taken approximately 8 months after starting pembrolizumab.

The CDR3 sequence is CASSGQGTTEAFF. DNA of the CDR3: TGTGCCAGCAGTGGTCAGGGGACCACTGAAGCTTTCTTT. The chain joins TRBV6-1 to TRBJ1-1, with D maybe TRBD1 (6 bases). Between the trimmed V and J ends, which lost 4 bases and 4 bases, there was a span of 10 bases. This CDR3 has 13 residues. Germline CDR1 is MNHNS and CDR2 is SASEGT.